A selection of T cell receptor beta chains follows, all from one sample in a study of blood T cell repertoires in COVID-19. The protocol was immunoSEQ multiplex PCR, while the TCRdb copy is restricted to in-frame clones and leaves out a portion. Of some 380,000 clones in the sample, around 84% were seen once. Sequencing input: peripheral blood. Receptor source: a human donor with acute or convalescent COVID-19. The donor label of this sample is uncertain. Both conserved end residues are part of each CDR3. The D gene is left open where the match is weak. Clone size, where shown, is once, few, many, or a class for clones that have expanded.

d_call: -; v_call: TRBV29-1; clone_size: -; j_call: TRBJ1-3; cdr3_length: 12; cdr3_aa: CSVYSSGNTIYF; cdr3_nt: TGCAGCGTTTACTCCTCTGGAAACACCATATATTTT
d_call: TRBD1; v_call: TRBV28; clone_size: -; j_call: TRBJ1-4; cdr3_length: 16; cdr3_aa: CASSSTDRGPRGKLFF; cdr3_nt: TGTGCCAGCAGTTCAACCGACAGGGGGCCCAGGGGAAAACTGTTTTTT
d_call: TRBD1; v_call: TRBV19; clone_size: -; j_call: TRBJ2-7; cdr3_length: 16; cdr3_aa: CASSMIGTGVSYEQYF; cdr3_nt: TGTGCCAGTAGTATGATCGGGACAGGGGTTTCCTACGAGCAGTACTTC
d_call: -; v_call: TRBV12-3/TRBV12-4; clone_size: -; j_call: TRBJ2-7; cdr3_length: 13; cdr3_aa: CASSFLEVHEQYF; cdr3_nt: TGTGCCAGCAGTTTCCTCGAGGTCCACGAGCAGTACTTC
d_call: -; v_call: TRBV12-3/TRBV12-4; clone_size: -; j_call: TRBJ1-3; cdr3_length: 13; cdr3_aa: CATMTRRGNTIYF; cdr3_nt: TGTGCCACCATGACACGACGCGGAAACACCATATATTTT
d_call: -; v_call: TRBV3-1/TRBV3-2; clone_size: -; j_call: TRBJ1-2; cdr3_length: 12; cdr3_aa: CASSRRMEGYTF; cdr3_nt: TGTGCCAGCAGCCGACGGATGGAGGGCTACACCTTC
d_call: TRBD1; v_call: TRBV2; clone_size: few; j_call: TRBJ2-5; cdr3_length: 15; cdr3_aa: CASSGTGSSQETQYF; cdr3_nt: TGTGCCAGCAGCGGGACAGGGAGTAGTCAAGAGACCCAGTACTTC
d_call: -; v_call: TRBV5-1; clone_size: few; j_call: TRBJ1-3; cdr3_length: 16; cdr3_aa: CASSLGAQVSGNTIYF; cdr3_nt: TGCGCCAGCAGCTTGGGGGCCCAGGTCTCTGGAAACACCATATATTTT
d_call: -; v_call: TRBV18; clone_size: -; j_call: TRBJ1-3; cdr3_length: 15; cdr3_aa: CASSPTGFEGNTIYF; cdr3_nt: TGTGCCAGCTCACCAACAGGGTTCGAGGGGAACACCATATATTTT
d_call: TRBD1; v_call: TRBV2; clone_size: -; j_call: TRBJ1-1; cdr3_length: 14; cdr3_aa: CASTRDRGNTEAFF; cdr3_nt: TGTGCCAGCACCAGGGACAGGGGGAACACTGAAGCTTTCTTT
d_call: TRBD1; v_call: TRBV6-6; clone_size: -; j_call: TRBJ2-7; cdr3_length: 14; cdr3_aa: CASSYGTGITEQYF; cdr3_nt: TGTGCCAGCAGTTACGGGACAGGGATCACCGAGCAGTACTTC
d_call: TRBD2; v_call: TRBV15; clone_size: -; j_call: TRBJ2-5; cdr3_length: 14; cdr3_aa: CATSRDGRAGAQYF; cdr3_nt: TGTGCCACCAGCAGAGATGGCCGCGCGGGGGCCCAGTACTTC
d_call: -; v_call: TRBV6-5; clone_size: -; j_call: TRBJ1-3; cdr3_length: 15; cdr3_aa: CASSYSEGMRNTIYF; cdr3_nt: TGTGCCAGCAGTTACTCGGAGGGAATGAGAAACACCATATATTTT
d_call: -; v_call: TRBV6-6; clone_size: -; j_call: TRBJ2-5; cdr3_length: 15; cdr3_aa: CASIFGQGREETQYF; cdr3_nt: TGTGCCAGCATTTTTGGGCAGGGGAGGGAAGAGACCCAGTACTTC
d_call: -; v_call: TRBV12-3/TRBV12-4; clone_size: -; j_call: TRBJ1-5; cdr3_length: 12; cdr3_aa: CASTYSNQPQHF; cdr3_nt: TGTGCCAGCACTTATAGCAATCAGCCCCAGCATTTT
d_call: -; v_call: TRBV7-9; clone_size: -; j_call: TRBJ1-4; cdr3_length: 13; cdr3_aa: CASKGATNEKLFF; cdr3_nt: TGTGCCAGCAAGGGGGCAACTAATGAAAAACTGTTTTTT
d_call: -; v_call: TRBV27; clone_size: -; j_call: TRBJ1-6; cdr3_length: 14; cdr3_aa: CASSSGSEGSPLHF; cdr3_nt: TGTGCCAGCAGTAGCGGATCAGAGGGTTCACCCCTCCACTTT
d_call: -; v_call: TRBV3-1/TRBV3-2; clone_size: -; j_call: TRBJ2-5; cdr3_length: 13; cdr3_aa: CASSPLVGETQYF; cdr3_nt: TGTGCCAGCAGCCCCCTGGTCGGAGAGACCCAGTACTTC
d_call: -; v_call: TRBV7-9; clone_size: -; j_call: TRBJ1-6; cdr3_length: 15; cdr3_aa: CASGPRSGSNSPLHF; cdr3_nt: TGTGCCAGCGGCCCACGATCAGGGTCAAATTCACCCCTCCACTTT
d_call: -; v_call: TRBV12-3/TRBV12-4; clone_size: -; j_call: TRBJ1-1; cdr3_length: 12; cdr3_aa: CASSLRAGRAFF; cdr3_nt: TGTGCCAGCAGTTTGAGGGCGGGCCGGGCTTTCTTT
d_call: TRBD1; v_call: TRBV18; clone_size: -; j_call: TRBJ1-3; cdr3_length: 16; cdr3_aa: CASSPRDRASGNTIYF; cdr3_nt: TGTGCCAGCTCACCGCGGGACAGGGCTTCCGGAAACACCATATATTTT
d_call: -; v_call: TRBV5-4; clone_size: -; j_call: TRBJ2-3; cdr3_length: 14; cdr3_aa: CASSFRQSADTQYF; cdr3_nt: TGTGCCAGCAGCTTCCGACAGTCCGCAGATACGCAGTATTTT
d_call: -; v_call: TRBV7-9; clone_size: -; j_call: TRBJ1-2; cdr3_length: 12; cdr3_aa: CASSLGQAGYTF; cdr3_nt: TGTGCCAGCAGCTTAGGGCAGGCTGGCTACACCTTC
d_call: TRBD2; v_call: TRBV30; clone_size: -; j_call: TRBJ2-1; cdr3_length: 14; cdr3_aa: CAWSRLAGGGEQFF; cdr3_nt: TGTGCCTGGAGTAGACTAGCGGGAGGGGGGGAGCAGTTCTTC
d_call: TRBD2; v_call: TRBV5-4; clone_size: -; j_call: TRBJ2-3; cdr3_length: 16; cdr3_aa: CASTSGGARSTDTQYF; cdr3_nt: TGTGCCAGCACCTCGGGGGGGGCAAGGTCCACAGATACGCAGTATTTT
d_call: TRBD1; v_call: TRBV6-5; clone_size: -; j_call: TRBJ2-2; cdr3_length: 15; cdr3_aa: CASTLDRVGSGELFF; cdr3_nt: TGTGCCAGCACTTTGGACAGGGTTGGGTCCGGGGAGCTGTTTTTT
d_call: TRBD2; v_call: TRBV5-4; clone_size: -; j_call: TRBJ2-7; cdr3_length: 17; cdr3_aa: CASSSGLAGASSYEQYF; cdr3_nt: TGTGCCAGCAGCTCTGGACTAGCGGGAGCTTCATCCTACGAGCAGTACTTC
d_call: TRBD2; v_call: TRBV11-2; clone_size: once; j_call: TRBJ2-1; cdr3_length: 15; cdr3_aa: CASSLSSGAYNEQFF; cdr3_nt: TGTGCCAGCAGCCTGTCTAGCGGGGCCTACAATGAGCAGTTCTTC